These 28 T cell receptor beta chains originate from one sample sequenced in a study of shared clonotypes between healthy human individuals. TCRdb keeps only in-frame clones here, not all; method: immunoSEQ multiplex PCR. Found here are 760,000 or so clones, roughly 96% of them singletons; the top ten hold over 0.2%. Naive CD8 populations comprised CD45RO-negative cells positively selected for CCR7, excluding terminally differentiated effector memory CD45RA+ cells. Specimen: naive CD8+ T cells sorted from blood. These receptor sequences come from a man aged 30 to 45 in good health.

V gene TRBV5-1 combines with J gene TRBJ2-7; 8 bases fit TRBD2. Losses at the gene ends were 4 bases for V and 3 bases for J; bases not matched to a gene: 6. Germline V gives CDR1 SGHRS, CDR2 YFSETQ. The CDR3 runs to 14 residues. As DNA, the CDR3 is TGCGCCAGCAGCCACCGACTAGCGAGCTACGAGCAGTACTTC. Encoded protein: CASSHRLASYEQYF.

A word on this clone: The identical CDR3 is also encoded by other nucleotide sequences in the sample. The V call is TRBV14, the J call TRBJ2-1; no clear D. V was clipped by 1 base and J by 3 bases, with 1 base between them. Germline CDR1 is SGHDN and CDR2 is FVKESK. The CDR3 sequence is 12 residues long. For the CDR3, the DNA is TGTGCCAGCAGCCAAGGCTACAATGAGCAGTTCTTC. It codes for CASSQGYNEQFF.

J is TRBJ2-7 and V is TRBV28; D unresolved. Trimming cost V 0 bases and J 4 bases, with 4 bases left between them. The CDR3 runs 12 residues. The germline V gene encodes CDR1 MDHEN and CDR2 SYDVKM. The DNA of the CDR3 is TGTGCCAGCAGTTTATGGGAGTACGAGCAGTACTTC. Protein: CASSLWEYEQYF.

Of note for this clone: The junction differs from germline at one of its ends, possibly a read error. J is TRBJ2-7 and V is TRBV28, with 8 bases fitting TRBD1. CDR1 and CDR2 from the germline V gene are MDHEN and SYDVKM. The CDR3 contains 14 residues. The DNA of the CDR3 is TGTACCAGCAGCGGACAGGGAAGTGGGTACGAGCAGTACTTC. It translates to CTSSGQGSGYEQYF.

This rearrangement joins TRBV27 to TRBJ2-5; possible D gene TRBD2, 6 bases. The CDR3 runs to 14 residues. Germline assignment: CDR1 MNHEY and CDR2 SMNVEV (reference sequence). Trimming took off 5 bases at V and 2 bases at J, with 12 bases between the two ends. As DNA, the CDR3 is TGTGCCAGCAGTCTGCTAGCGACACAAGAGACCCAGTACTTC. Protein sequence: CASSLLATQETQYF.

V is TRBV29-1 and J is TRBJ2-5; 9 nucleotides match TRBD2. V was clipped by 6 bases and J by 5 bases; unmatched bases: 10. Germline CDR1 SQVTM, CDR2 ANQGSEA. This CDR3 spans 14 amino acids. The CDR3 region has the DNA TGCAGCGTCGTACTAGCGGGTGCGTTCGAGACCCAGTACTTC. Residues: CSVVLAGAFETQYF.

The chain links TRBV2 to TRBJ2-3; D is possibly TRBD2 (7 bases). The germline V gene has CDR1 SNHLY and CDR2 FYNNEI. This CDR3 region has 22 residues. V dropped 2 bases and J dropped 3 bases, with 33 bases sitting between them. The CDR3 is CASSEWGPGAGRADVRTDTQYF. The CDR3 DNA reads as TGTGCCAGCAGTGAATGGGGGCCCGGAGCGGGGAGGGCCGACGTCCGGACAGATACGCAGTATTTT.

CDR3 coding DNA: TGCGCCAGCAGCTTAACCGGGACGTCGGTCACTGAAGCTTTCTTT. As protein: CASSLTGTSVTEAFF. V gene TRBV5-1 combines with J gene TRBJ1-1, with D perhaps TRBD1 (5 bases). The V gene lost 2 bases and the J gene lost 4 bases, with 15 bases spanning the gap. This CDR3 is 15 amino acids long. Germline V gene sequence: CDR1 SGHRS, CDR2 YFSETQ.

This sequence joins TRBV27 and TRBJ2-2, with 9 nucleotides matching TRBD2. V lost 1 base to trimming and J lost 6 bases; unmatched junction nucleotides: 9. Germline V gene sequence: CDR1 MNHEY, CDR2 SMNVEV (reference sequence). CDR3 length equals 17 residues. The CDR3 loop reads CASSLWLAGDSSGELFF. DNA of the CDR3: TGTGCCAGCAGTTTATGGTTAGCGGGAGATAGTTCCGGGGAGCTGTTTTTT.

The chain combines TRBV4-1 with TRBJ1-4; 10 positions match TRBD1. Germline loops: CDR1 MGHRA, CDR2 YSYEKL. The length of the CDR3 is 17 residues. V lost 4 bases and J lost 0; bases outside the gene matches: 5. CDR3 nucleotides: TGCGCCAGCAGCCCGCGGGACAGGGGAACAACTAATGAAAAACTGTTTTTT. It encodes CASSPRDRGTTNEKLFF.

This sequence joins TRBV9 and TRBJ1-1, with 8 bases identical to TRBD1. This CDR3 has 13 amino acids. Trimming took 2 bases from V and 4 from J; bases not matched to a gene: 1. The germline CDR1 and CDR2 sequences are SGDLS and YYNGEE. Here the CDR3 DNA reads TGTGCCAGCAGCGTGGACAGGGTCACTGAAGCTTTCTTT. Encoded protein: CASSVDRVTEAFF.

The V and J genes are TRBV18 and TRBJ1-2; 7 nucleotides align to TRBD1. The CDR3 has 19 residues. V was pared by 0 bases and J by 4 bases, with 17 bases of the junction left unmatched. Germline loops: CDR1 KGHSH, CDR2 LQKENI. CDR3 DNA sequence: TGTGCCAGCTCACCACCGATGGAAGACAGGGCTGAATGGGGCTATGGCTACACCTTC. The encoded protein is CASSPPMEDRAEWGYGYTF.

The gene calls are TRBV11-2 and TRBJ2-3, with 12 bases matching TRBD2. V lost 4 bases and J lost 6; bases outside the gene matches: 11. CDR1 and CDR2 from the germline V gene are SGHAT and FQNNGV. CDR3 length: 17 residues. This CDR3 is CASSSPPSGRARDTQYF. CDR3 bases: TGTGCCAGCAGCTCCCCTCCTAGCGGGAGGGCCAGGGATACGCAGTATTTT.

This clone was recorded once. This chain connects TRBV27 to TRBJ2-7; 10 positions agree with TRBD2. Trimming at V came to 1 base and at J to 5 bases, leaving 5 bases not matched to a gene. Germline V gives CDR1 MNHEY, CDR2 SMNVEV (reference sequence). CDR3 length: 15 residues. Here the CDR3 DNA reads TGTGCCAGCAGTTTATTAACTAGCGGGATTGACGAGCAGTACTTC. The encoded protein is CASSLLTSGIDEQYF.

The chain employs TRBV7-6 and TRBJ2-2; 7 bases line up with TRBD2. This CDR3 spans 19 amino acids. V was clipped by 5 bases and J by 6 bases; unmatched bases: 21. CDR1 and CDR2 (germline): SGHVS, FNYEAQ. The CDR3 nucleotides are TGTGCCAGCAGCGGATTGGGGGGGTCGGTAACAGCAAAGGCCGGGGAGCTGTTTTTT. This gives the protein CASSGLGGSVTAKAGELFF. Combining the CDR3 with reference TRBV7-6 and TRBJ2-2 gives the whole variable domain GAGVSQSPRYKVTKRGQDVALRCDPISGHVSLYWYRQALGQGPEFLTYFNYEAQQDKSGLPNDRFSAERPEGSISTLTIQRTEQRDSAMYRCASSGLGGSVTAKAGELFFGEGSRLTVL.

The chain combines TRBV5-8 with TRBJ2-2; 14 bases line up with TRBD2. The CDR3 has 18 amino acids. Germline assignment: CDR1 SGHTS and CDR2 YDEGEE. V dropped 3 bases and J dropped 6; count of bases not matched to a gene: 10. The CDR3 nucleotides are TGTGCCAGCAGCTCGGGACTAGCGGGAGACGTGAGGGCCGGGGAGCTGTTTTTT. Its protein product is CASSSGLAGDVRAGELFF.

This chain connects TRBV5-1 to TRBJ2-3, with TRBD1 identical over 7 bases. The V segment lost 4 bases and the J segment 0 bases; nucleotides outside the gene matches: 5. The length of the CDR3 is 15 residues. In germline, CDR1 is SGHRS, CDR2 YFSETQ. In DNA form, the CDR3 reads TGCGCCAGCAGCGACAAGGACAGGAGCACAGATACGCAGTATTTT. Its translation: CASSDKDRSTDTQYF.

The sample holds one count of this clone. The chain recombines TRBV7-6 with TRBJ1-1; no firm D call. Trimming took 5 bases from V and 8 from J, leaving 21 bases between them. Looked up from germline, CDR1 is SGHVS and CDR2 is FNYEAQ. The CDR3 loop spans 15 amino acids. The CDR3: CASSQTVASGWEAFF. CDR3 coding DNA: TGTGCCAGCAGCCAGACCGTCGCCAGTGGGTGGGAAGCTTTCTTT.

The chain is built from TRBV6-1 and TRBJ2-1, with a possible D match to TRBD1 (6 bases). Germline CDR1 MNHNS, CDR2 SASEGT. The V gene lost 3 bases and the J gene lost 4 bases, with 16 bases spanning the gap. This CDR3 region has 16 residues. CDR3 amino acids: CASSDPQGRIYNEQFF. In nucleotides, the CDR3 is TGTGCCAGCAGTGACCCACAGGGTCGGATTTACAATGAGCAGTTCTTC.

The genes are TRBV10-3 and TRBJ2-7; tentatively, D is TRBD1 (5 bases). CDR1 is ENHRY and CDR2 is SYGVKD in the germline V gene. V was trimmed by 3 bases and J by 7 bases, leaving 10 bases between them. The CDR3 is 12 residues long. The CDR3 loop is CAISESRDEQYF. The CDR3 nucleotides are TGTGCCATCAGTGAATCCAGGGATGAGCAGTACTTC.

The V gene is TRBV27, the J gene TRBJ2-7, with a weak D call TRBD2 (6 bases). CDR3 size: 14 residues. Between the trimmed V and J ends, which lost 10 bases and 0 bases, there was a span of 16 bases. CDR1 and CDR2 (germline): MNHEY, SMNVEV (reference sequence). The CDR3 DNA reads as TGTGCCACCGTGGGTAGCGGCATCTCCTACGAGCAGTACTTC. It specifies CATVGSGISYEQYF.

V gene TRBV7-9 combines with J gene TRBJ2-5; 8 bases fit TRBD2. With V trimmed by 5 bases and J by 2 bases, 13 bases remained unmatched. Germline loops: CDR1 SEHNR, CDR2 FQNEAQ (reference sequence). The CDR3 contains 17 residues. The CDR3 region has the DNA TGTGCCAGCAGCCCCATTGGGGCGGGAGGAGGTCAAGAGACCCAGTACTTC. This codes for CASSPIGAGGGQETQYF.

The CDR3 DNA follows: TGCAGCGTTCCCCAGGGCACAGATACGCAGTATTTT. This gives the protein CSVPQGTDTQYF. The chain combines TRBV29-1 with TRBJ2-3; D unresolved. V was cut by 5 bases and J by 1 base, with 7 bases left in between. CDR1 and CDR2 (germline): SQVTM, ANQGSEA. The CDR3 loop spans 12 amino acids.

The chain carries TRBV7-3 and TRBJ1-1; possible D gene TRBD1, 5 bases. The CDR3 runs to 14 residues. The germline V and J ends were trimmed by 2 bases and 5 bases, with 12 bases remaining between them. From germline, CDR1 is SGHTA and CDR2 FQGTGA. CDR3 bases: TGTGCCAGCAGCTTAGATCCAGGGAGTACTGAAGCTTTCTTT. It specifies CASSLDPGSTEAFF.

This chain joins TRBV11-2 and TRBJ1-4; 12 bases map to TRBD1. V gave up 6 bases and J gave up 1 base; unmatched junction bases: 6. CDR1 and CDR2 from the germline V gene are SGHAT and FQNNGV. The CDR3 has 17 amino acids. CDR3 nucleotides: TGTGCCAGCAGGGGGACAGGGGGCGGTTTAACTAATGAAAAACTGTTTTTT. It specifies CASRGTGGGLTNEKLFF.

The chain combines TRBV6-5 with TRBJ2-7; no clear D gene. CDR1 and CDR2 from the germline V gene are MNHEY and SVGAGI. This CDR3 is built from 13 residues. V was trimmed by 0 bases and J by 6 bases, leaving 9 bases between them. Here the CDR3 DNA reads TGTGCCAGCAGTTACTCCGGTATCGTCGAGCAGTACTTC. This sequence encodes CASSYSGIVEQYF.

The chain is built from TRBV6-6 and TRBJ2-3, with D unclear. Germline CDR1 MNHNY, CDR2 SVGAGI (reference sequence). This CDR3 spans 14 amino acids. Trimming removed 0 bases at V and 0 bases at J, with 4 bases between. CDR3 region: CASSYSASTDTQYF. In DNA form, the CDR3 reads TGTGCCAGCAGTTACTCGGCGAGCACAGATACGCAGTATTTT.

DNA of the CDR3: TGCGCCAGCAGCCAAGTCGTGGCGGGGAATGGCCAAGAGACCCAGTACTTC. This sequence encodes CASSQVVAGNGQETQYF. V usage is TRBV4-3 and J usage is TRBJ2-5, with a tentative D call TRBD2 (6 bases). Germline V lookup: CDR1 LGHNA, CDR2 YSLEER. This CDR3 is built from 17 residues. With 1 base removed from V and 1 base from J, the gap between germline ends came to 16 bases.